This T cell receptor (beta chain) comes out of a study of blood T cell repertoires in COVID-19 (dated by TCRdb to the early 2020s). For the study in its entirety: The collaborator samples originated in the United States, Italy and Spain and spanned the acute and convalescent phases of COVID-19. The repertoires were released in a freely available public database intended as a resource for research on the immune response to SARS-CoV-2. The samples were drawn from two sources: the first 160 participants of the ongoing ImmuneRACE study, and 1,254 subjects contributed by 6 global collaborators. Subjects who had been exposed to COVID-19, were actively infected with it, or had recovered from it provided the deeply sampled blood TCRbeta repertoires that made up the dataset. Where available, HLA class I and class II types were obtained from metadata supplied by the sample provider rather than from assay-based typing. The material from the prospective study consisted of cDNA or gDNA derived from T cells, B-cell-depleted T cells, or PBMCs. A de-identified subject ID, COVID-19 status, age in years and sex were almost always included in the sample metadata.

TCRbeta CDR3 regions were amplified from genomic DNA using the immunoSEQ Assay, a bias-controlled multiplex PCR. The paper's processing steps were these. The number of nucleated cells in each sample was estimated from the amplification of reference gene primers within the assay. Sequence reads were collapsed and filtered to measure the absolute abundance of every unique TCRbeta CDR3 rearrangement. For each sample, productive Simpson clonality was calculated as the square root of Simpson's diversity index across productive rearrangements. TCRdb's version of the immuneACCESS table is confined to in-frame rearrangements and falls short of the full clone set. An unresolved V gene accounts for under half of the shortfall where checked; the remainder is of unknown origin. The V and J calls and clone size are taken from that table; D and trimming were inferred from the DNA. Counted in this sample were about 290,000 clones; around four fifths of them appeared once. The ten largest clones take up around 4.5% of the sample.

Whole blood was collected in K2EDTA tubes by collaborating institutions according to the institutions' own protocols. For TCRbeta analysis, collaborator samples were shipped as frozen whole blood, as isolated PBMCs, or as DNA extracted from either sample type. Notes on this clone: No cognate antigen has been identified for it. Per-base quality was not reported, and no clone a single base away is much larger than it.

The study at large found these results: The amount of clinical and demographic metadata varied by source and participant and was provided uncurated.

The TCR sequence derives from a woman aged 45 to 65 with active or convalescent COVID-19. Sequencing was done on a sample of peripheral blood.

The DNA sequence reads TGTGCCAGCAGGCGGGACTTTAATGAAAAACTGTTTTTT. Translated, it gives CASRRDFNEKLFF. Recombination joined TRBV6-5 with TRBJ1-4; the D segment could be TRBD1, given 5 matching bases. CDR1 is given as MNHEY and CDR2 as SVGAGI, both from the germline V gene. Trimming takes 6 bases from V and 4 bases from J, and the germline ends sit 9 bases apart. From the cysteine up to the phenylalanine, the CDR3 has a length of 13 residues. CDR3 DNA is the only sequence kept; it has 39 bases, read in frame from the first base.